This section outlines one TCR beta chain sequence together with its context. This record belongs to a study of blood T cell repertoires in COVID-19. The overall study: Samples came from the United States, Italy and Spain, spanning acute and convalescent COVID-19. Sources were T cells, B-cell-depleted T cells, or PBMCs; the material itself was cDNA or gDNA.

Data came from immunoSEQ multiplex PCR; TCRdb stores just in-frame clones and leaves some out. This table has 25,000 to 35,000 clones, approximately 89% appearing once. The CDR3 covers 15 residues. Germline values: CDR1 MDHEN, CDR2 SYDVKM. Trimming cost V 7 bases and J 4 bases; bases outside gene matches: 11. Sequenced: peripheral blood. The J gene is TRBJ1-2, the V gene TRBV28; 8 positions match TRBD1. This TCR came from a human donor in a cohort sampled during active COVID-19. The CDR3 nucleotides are TGTGCCAGCACTCGCCAGGGACAGGCGCTCTATGGCTACACCTTC. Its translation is CASTRQGQALYGYTF.